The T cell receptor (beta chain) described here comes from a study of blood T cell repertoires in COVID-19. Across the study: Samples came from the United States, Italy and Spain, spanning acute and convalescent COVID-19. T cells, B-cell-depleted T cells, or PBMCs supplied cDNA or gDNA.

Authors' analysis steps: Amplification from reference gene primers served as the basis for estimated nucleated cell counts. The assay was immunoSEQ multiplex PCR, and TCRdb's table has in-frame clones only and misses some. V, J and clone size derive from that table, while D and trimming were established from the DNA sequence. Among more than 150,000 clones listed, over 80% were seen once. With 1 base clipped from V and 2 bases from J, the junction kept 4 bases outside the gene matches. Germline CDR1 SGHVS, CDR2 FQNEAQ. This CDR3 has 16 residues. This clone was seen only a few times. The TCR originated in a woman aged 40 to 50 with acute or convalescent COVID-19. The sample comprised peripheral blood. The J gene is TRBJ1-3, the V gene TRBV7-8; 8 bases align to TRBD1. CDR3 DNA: TGTGCCAGCAGCTTAGGACAGGGGCGGACTGGAAACACCATATATTTT. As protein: CASSLGQGRTGNTIYF.